This entry lists 19 T cell receptor beta chains sequenced from one sample in a study of blood T cell repertoires in COVID-19. The method was immunoSEQ multiplex PCR; TCRdb's version includes in-frame clones alone and lacks a portion of them. The sample yields around 180,000 clones, approximately 79% seen once. Sequenced input: peripheral blood. The receptor source for this set is a woman of 80 years or more with acute or convalescent COVID-19.

V is TRBV30 and J is TRBJ1-3; D is perhaps TRBD1 (5 bases). Germline V gives CDR1 GTSNPN, CDR2 SVGIG (reference sequence). Trimming removed 3 bases from V and 1 base from J, with 13 bases in between. CDR3 length equals 15 residues. The CDR3 nucleotides read TGTGCCTGGAGGCGGGACGCGGGATCTGGAAACACCATATATTTT. Translation gives CAWRRDAGSGNTIYF.

The chain carries TRBV10-3 and TRBJ2-1; 12 positions agree with TRBD2. Germline V gives CDR1 ENHRY, CDR2 SYGVKD. CDR3 size: 19 residues. Germline trimming cut 4 bases from V and 0 bases from J; bases unmatched to any gene: 10. The CDR3 loop reads CAISGASGRALFSYNEQFF. CDR3 nucleotides: TGTGCCATCAGTGGAGCTAGCGGGAGGGCCCTATTCTCCTACAATGAGCAGTTCTTC.

This clone was detected many times. CDR3 in amino acids: CASSTDRGSSYNSPLHF. The CDR3 region has the DNA TGTGCCAGCAGTACTGACAGGGGGTCATCCTATAATTCACCCCTCCACTTT. The V and J genes are TRBV7-9 and TRBJ1-6; 9 bases are shared with TRBD1. Germline V gene lookup returns CDR1 SEHNR and CDR2 FQNEAQ (reference sequence). The CDR3 extends over 17 amino acids. V was clipped by 6 bases and J by 1 base; unmatched bases: 7.

The CDR3 sequence is CASSEQGARGTYEQYF. The CDR3 DNA is TGTGCCAGCAGCGAACAGGGTGCGCGTGGTACCTACGAGCAGTACTTC. The chain combines TRBV14 with TRBJ2-7, with D perhaps matching TRBD1 (6 bases). CDR1 and CDR2 from the germline V gene are SGHDN and FVKESK. CDR3 size: 16 residues. Trimming took 5 bases from V and 2 from J, leaving 19 bases between them.

This clone has more than one count but fewer than ten. V usage is TRBV18 and J usage is TRBJ1-1; D not resolved. The CDR3 length is 16 residues. The germline V gene has CDR1 KGHSH and CDR2 LQKENI. V was clipped by 1 base and J by 1 base, with 13 bases between them. CDR3: CASSPRNVEGNTEAFF. CDR3 nucleotide sequence: TGTGCCAGCTCACCACGCAACGTGGAGGGGAACACTGAAGCTTTCTTT.

The rearrangement uses TRBV11-2 and TRBJ1-1, with TRBD1 matching over 8 bases. The CDR3 runs 15 residues. Germline trimming cut 5 bases from V and 5 bases from J; bases unmatched to any gene: 10. Germline CDR1 reads SGHAT; CDR2 reads FQNNGV. In nucleotides, the CDR3 is TGTGCCAGCAGCGTAGGACAGGGTGATTGGACTGAAGCTTTCTTT. This translates into CASSVGQGDWTEAFF.

The gene calls are TRBV7-9 and TRBJ2-3; weak D call: TRBD2 (6 bases). Trimming pared 7 bases from V and 0 bases from J, leaving 14 bases between. Looked up from germline, CDR1 is SEHNR and CDR2 is FQNEAQ (reference sequence). The CDR3 has 15 residues. The CDR3 DNA reads TGTGCCAGCACGGAGGGAGCCTTGAGCACAGATACGCAGTATTTT. It encodes CASTEGALSTDTQYF.

The chain employs TRBV24-1 and TRBJ2-1, with TRBD2 as a possible D gene (5 bases). The CDR3 extends over 15 amino acids. The germline V gene has CDR1 KGHDR and CDR2 SFDVKD. V dropped 2 bases and J dropped 2 bases, with 9 bases sitting between them. For the CDR3, the DNA is TGTGCCACCAGTGATTCGGGGTACCCCTACAATGAGCAGTTCTTC. It is translated as CATSDSGYPYNEQFF.

This chain links TRBV28 with TRBJ1-2, with unresolved D. This CDR3 comprises 14 residues. V lost 2 bases and J 6 bases, leaving 13 bases between the germline ends. From germline, CDR1 is MDHEN and CDR2 SYDVKM. The CDR3 sequence is CASSLIGGVDGYTF. The CDR3 nucleotides read TGTGCCAGCAGTTTAATTGGAGGAGTCGATGGCTACACCTTC.

The V call is TRBV15, the J call TRBJ1-1; 8 bases match TRBD1. This CDR3 region has 15 residues. V lost 1 base, J lost 1 base, and 2 bases stayed unmatched. Germline lookup yields CDR1 LNHNV and CDR2 YYDKDF (reference sequence). The CDR3 coding sequence is TGTGCCACCAGCAGAGTCACAGGGGGGAACACTGAAGCTTTCTTT. Encoded protein: CATSRVTGGNTEAFF.

This clone was seen once. CDR3 region: CASSSPLAGRSDTQYF. The CDR3 DNA follows: TGTGCCAGCAGTTCGCCCCTAGCGGGAAGGTCAGATACGCAGTATTTT. This chain joins TRBV6-2 or TRBV6-3 and TRBJ2-3; the match to TRBD2 covers 9 bases. Germline assignment: CDR1 MNHEY and CDR2 SVGEGT. This CDR3 has 16 amino acids. V lost 4 bases and J lost 4; bases outside the gene matches: 9.

This chain uses TRBV27 with TRBJ1-6, with TRBD1 matching over 8 bases. Unmatched junction bases numbered 7, after V lost 5 bases and J lost 7 bases. The CDR3 runs 15 residues. CDR1 and CDR2 from the germline V gene are MNHEY and SMNVEV (reference sequence). The CDR3 nucleotides read TGTGCCAGCAGTAAAGGACAGGGTCGCAATTCACCCCTCCACTTT. It encodes CASSKGQGRNSPLHF.

The J gene is TRBJ2-7, the V gene TRBV12-2; the table's TRBD2 call for D was not verified on the DNA. TRBV12-2 is recorded as a pseudogene. The CDR3 is 15 residues long. Here the CDR3 DNA reads TGTGCAAGTCGCTTAGAGACTAGTCACTACTACGAGCAGTACTTC. Translating it yields CASRLETSHYYEQYF.

The CDR3 spells CASRQGFNEKLFF. DNA of the CDR3: TGTGCCAGTCGACAGGGTTTTAATGAAAAACTGTTTTTT. This chain joins TRBV28 and TRBJ1-4; 7 bases fit TRBD1. Losses at the gene ends were 9 bases for V and 4 bases for J; bases not matched to a gene: 5. This CDR3 region has 13 residues. CDR1 is MDHEN and CDR2 is SYDVKM in the germline V gene.

The chain is built from TRBV19 and TRBJ2-2; 9 bases line up with TRBD1. Germline V gene sequence: CDR1 LNHDA, CDR2 SQIVND (reference sequence). Trimming removed 4 bases from V and 5 bases from J; junction bases left unmatched: 5. The CDR3 loop spans 15 amino acids. In DNA, the CDR3 is TGTGCCAGTAGTAGCAGACAGGGGGAAACCGGGGAGCTGTTTTTT. Protein: CASSSRQGETGELFF.

J is TRBJ1-1 and V is TRBV4-1; a possible D gene is TRBD1 (5 bases). V dropped 0 bases and J dropped 3 bases, with 11 bases sitting between them. This CDR3 contains 15 residues. Germline CDR1 MGHRA, CDR2 YSYEKL. CDR3 bases: TGCGCCAGCAGCCAAGAGGGGGGGTGGTACACTGAAGCTTTCTTT. This encodes CASSQEGGWYTEAFF.

The rearrangement links TRBV28 to TRBJ1-1; maybe TRBD1 (5 bases). Trimming left V 8 bases short and J 1 base short, with 14 bases between. The CDR3 is 14 amino acids. Germline CDR1 is MDHEN and CDR2 is SYDVKM. CDR3 in amino acids: CASVPGRANTEAFF. The CDR3, as DNA: TGTGCCAGCGTCCCTGGCAGGGCGAACACTGAAGCTTTCTTT.

V usage is TRBV7-8 and J usage is TRBJ1-3; D not resolved. There are 12 residues in the CDR3. V was shortened by 0 bases and J by 9 bases, with 6 bases between the two germline ends. CDR1 is SGHVS and CDR2 is FQNEAQ in the germline V gene. The CDR3 loop is CASSLAEATIYF. The CDR3 DNA follows: TGTGCCAGCAGCTTAGCTGAGGCCACCATATATTTT.

A single count supports this clone. The chain links TRBV7-2 to TRBJ1-6; D unresolved. Germline CDR1 and CDR2: SGHTA and FQGNSA. The CDR3 runs 15 residues. V gave up 1 base and J gave up 7 bases, with 11 bases separating them. The CDR3 DNA reads as TGTGCCAGCAGCTTAGTCGGCTCGGGGAATTCACCCCTCCACTTT. Its protein is CASSLVGSGNSPLHF.